This TCR beta chain stems from a study of T cell responses to AZD1222 COVID-19 vaccine. V dropped 5 bases and J dropped 4 bases, with 9 bases sitting between them. The CDR3 length is 14 residues. In germline, CDR1 is MNHEY, CDR2 SMNVEV (reference sequence). Assay used: immunoSEQ multiplex PCR; TCRdb lists only in-frame clones, some missing. The table has 150,000 or so clones, around 90% seen once. The rearrangement joins TRBV27 to TRBJ2-6; a possible D gene is TRBD1 (5 bases). This material consisted of peripheral blood, taken on day 0 of AZD1222 vaccination. This clonotype was sampled from an adult in good health. DNA for the CDR3: TGTGCCAGCAGTCCCAGGGTGGGGGCCAACGTCCTGACTTTC. Its protein product is CASSPRVGANVLTF.